A single sample is the source of the 10 T cell receptor beta chains below, sequenced in a study of human thymus T cells. Repertoires were generated with immunoSEQ multiplex PCR, while TCRdb's copy carries only in-frame clones and drops some. The data show approximately 49,000 clones, 95% seen once. The sample taken for sequencing was blood. These receptors all stem from a girl less than two years old with a congenital heart defect but otherwise immunologically healthy.

This chain joins TRBV2 and TRBJ1-5; 7 nucleotides line up with TRBD1. The CDR3 sequence is 12 residues long. Trimming removed 8 bases from V and 2 bases from J; junction bases left unmatched: 0. The V gene's germline CDR1 is SNHLY and CDR2 FYNNEI. The CDR3 sequence is CASGQGNQPQHF. For the CDR3, the DNA is TGTGCCAGCGGACAGGGCAATCAGCCCCAGCATTTT.

This rearrangement joins TRBV19 to TRBJ2-7; TRBD2 aligns across 8 bases. After removal of 2 bases from V and 3 bases from J, the junction contained 0 bases not matched to a gene. Germline V gives CDR1 LNHDA, CDR2 SQIVND (reference sequence). The CDR3 covers 13 residues. The DNA for the CDR3 is TGTGCCAGTAGTATAACTAGCGGCTACGAGCAGTACTTC. Translating it yields CASSITSGYEQYF.

CDR3 bases: TGTGCCAGCAGTGAAGGGGCGTTTCCCTGGGATGGCTACACCTTC. Protein product: CASSEGAFPWDGYTF. This sequence joins TRBV2 and TRBJ1-2, with D hard to call. V was cut by 1 base and J by 6 bases, with 15 bases left in between. Germline V gene lookup returns CDR1 SNHLY and CDR2 FYNNEI. This CDR3 region has 15 residues.

This chain joins TRBV2 and TRBJ2-1; D unresolved. Trimming removed 8 bases from V and 3 bases from J, with 5 bases in between. The CDR3 is 11 amino acids. The germline V gene has CDR1 SNHLY and CDR2 FYNNEI. The CDR3 DNA sequence: TGTGCCAGCTCCAGCTACAATGAGCAGTTCTTC. It translates to CASSSYNEQFF.

The chain is built from TRBV30 and TRBJ2-4, with 8 positions matching TRBD1. Per germline, CDR1 GTSNPN and CDR2 SVGIG (reference sequence). With 3 bases clipped from V and 3 bases from J, the junction kept 13 bases outside the gene matches. CDR3 length: 17 residues. This CDR3 is CAWRVGTGLRDKNIQYF. CDR3 bases: TGTGCCTGGAGGGTGGGGACAGGCCTCAGGGACAAAAACATTCAGTACTTC.

V usage is TRBV7-9 and J usage is TRBJ2-7; 8 nucleotides align to TRBD2. The germline V gene encodes CDR1 SEHNR and CDR2 FQNEAQ (reference sequence). There are 14 residues in the CDR3. The V gene end was trimmed by 4 bases and the J gene end by 4 bases; junction bases not matched to a gene: 6. CDR3 protein: CASSSQREWYEQYF. The CDR3 DNA follows: TGTGCCAGCAGCTCTCAGCGGGAGTGGTACGAGCAGTACTTC.

V and J are TRBV9 and TRBJ2-3; D perhaps matches TRBD2 (6 bases). The CDR3 covers 15 residues. Per germline, CDR1 SGDLS and CDR2 YYNGEE. Trimming shortened V by 0 bases and J by 6 bases, and 14 bases separated the two germline ends. In DNA, the CDR3 is TGTGCCAGCAGCGTAGCTTTCGGGAGTCGGGATACGCAGTATTTT. This codes for CASSVAFGSRDTQYF.

The V and J genes are TRBV5-1 and TRBJ2-3, with unresolved D. With 2 bases removed from V and 1 base from J, the gap between germline ends came to 8 bases. The germline V gene has CDR1 SGHRS and CDR2 YFSETQ. CDR3 length: 14 amino acids. In DNA form, the CDR3 reads TGCGCCAGCAGCTTTCTACCGGGCACAGATACGCAGTATTTT. Amino acid sequence: CASSFLPGTDTQYF.

This clone was counted a few times. The genes are TRBV6-5 and TRBJ1-1, with no clear D. Germline CDR1 reads MNHEY; CDR2 reads SVGAGI. The CDR3 has 10 residues. V was clipped by 2 bases and J by 5 bases, with 0 bases between them. The CDR3 region has the DNA TGTGCCAGCAGTTACACTGAAGCTTTCTTT. Translated, it gives CASSYTEAFF.

This chain links TRBV28 with TRBJ1-6; D is perhaps TRBD1 (6 bases). The CDR3 runs 15 residues. V was cut by 6 bases and J by 9 bases, with 18 bases left in between. CDR1 and CDR2 (germline): MDHEN, SYDVKM. CDR3 amino acids: CASRIRRQGISPLHF. CDR3 nucleotides: TGTGCCAGCAGGATACGGAGGCAGGGGATTTCACCCCTCCACTTT.